This T cell receptor beta chain was sequenced during a study of blood T cell repertoires in COVID-19. Clinical histories supplied by participants themselves formed the basis of cohort assignment. Trimming took 4 bases from V and 1 from J; bases not matched to a gene: 12. The CDR3 extends over 17 amino acids. Authors' analysis steps: How many nucleated cells were present was estimated from reference gene primer amplification. Profiled with immunoSEQ multiplex PCR; TCRdb holds only in-frame clones, not every one. V and J calls and clone size are those listed in that table; D and trimming were worked out from the DNA. The sample consists of 200,000 to 300,000 clones, about 82% of them appearing once. This clone was counted once.

The chain couples TRBV5-3 to TRBJ1-1, with TRBD1 matching 8 bases. TRBV5-3 is reported as an ORF; its role is uncertain. Sequencing was performed on PBMCs or T cells enriched from blood (not recorded which). This clonotype originated in a woman between 45 and 65 years old with acute COVID-19. This chain's CDR3 is CARSPRTGFSENTEAFF. CDR3 coding DNA: TGTGCCAGAAGCCCTAGGACAGGGTTTAGTGAGAACACTGAAGCTTTCTTT.